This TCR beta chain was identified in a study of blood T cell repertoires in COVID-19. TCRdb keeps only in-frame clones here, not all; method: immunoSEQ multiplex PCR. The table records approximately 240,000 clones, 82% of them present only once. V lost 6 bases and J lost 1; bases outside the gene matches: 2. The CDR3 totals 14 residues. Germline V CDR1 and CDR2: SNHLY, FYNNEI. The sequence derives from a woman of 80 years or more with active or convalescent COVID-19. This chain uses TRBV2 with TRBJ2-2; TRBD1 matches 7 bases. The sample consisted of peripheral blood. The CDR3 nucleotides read TGTGCCAGCAGCGGGACAGAGAACACCGGGGAGCTGTTTTTT. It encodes CASSGTENTGELFF.